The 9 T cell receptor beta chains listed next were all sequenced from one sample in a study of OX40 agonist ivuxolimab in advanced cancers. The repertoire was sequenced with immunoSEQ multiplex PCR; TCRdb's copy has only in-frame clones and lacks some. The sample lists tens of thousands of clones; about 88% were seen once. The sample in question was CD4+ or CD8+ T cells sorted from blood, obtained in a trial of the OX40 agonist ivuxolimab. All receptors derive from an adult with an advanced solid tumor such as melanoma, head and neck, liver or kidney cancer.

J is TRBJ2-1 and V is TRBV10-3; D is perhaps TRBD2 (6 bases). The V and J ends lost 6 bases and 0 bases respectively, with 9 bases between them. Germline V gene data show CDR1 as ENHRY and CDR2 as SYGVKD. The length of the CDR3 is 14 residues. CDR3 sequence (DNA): TGTGCCATCAGAGGGGAGGACTCCTACAATGAGCAGTTCTTC. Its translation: CAIRGEDSYNEQFF.

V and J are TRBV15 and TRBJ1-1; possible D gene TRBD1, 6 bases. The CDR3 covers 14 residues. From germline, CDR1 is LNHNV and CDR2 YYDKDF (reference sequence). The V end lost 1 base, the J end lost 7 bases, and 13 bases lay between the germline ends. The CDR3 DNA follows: TGTGCCACCAGCAGAGTGGGGGCAGTAGGTGAAGCTTTCTTT. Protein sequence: CATSRVGAVGEAFF.

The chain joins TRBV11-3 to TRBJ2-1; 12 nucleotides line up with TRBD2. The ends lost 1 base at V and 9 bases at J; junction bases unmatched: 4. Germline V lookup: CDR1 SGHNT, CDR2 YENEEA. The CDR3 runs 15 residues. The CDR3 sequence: CASSLGLAGAPEQFF. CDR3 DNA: TGTGCCAGCAGCTTAGGACTAGCGGGAGCCCCTGAGCAGTTCTTC.

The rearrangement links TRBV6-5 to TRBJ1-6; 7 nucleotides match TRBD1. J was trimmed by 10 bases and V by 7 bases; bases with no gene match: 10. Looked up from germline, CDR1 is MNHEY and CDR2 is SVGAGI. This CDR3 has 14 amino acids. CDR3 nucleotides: TGTGCCAGCATGCGGGACAGTGACTCCTCACCCCTCCACTTT. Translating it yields CASMRDSDSSPLHF.

The CDR3 bases are TGTGCCAGCAGCACCCGGACTGTGGATGGCTACACCTTC. Its translation is CASSTRTVDGYTF. The chain couples TRBV14 to TRBJ1-2; D unclear. This CDR3 region has 13 residues. CDR1 and CDR2 (germline): SGHDN, FVKESK. Between the trimmed V and J ends, which lost 5 bases and 6 bases, there was a span of 13 bases.

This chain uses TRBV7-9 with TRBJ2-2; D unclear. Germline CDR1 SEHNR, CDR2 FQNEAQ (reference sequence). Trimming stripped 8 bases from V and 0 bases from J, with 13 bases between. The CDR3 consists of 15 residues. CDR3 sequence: CASQPGNANTGELFF. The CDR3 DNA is TGTGCCAGCCAACCGGGTAACGCGAACACCGGGGAGCTGTTTTTT.

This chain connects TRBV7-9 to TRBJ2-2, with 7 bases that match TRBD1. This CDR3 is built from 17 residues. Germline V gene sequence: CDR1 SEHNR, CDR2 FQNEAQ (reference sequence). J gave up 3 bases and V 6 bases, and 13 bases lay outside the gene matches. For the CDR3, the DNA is TGTGCCAGCAGACGAGAGGGGGCAGTTTTCTACACCGGGGAGCTGTTTTTT. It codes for CASRREGAVFYTGELFF.

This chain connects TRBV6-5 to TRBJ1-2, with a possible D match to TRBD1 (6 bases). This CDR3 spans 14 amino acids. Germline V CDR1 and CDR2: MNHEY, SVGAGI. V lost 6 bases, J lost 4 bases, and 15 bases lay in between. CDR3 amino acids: CASRPTGLVYGYTF. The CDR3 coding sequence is TGTGCCAGCAGACCGACAGGTCTGGTCTATGGCTACACCTTC.

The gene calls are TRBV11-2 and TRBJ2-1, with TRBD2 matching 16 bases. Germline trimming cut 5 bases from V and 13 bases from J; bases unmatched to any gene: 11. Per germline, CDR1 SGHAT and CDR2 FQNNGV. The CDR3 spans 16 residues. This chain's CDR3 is CASSTSPGLAGGPQFF. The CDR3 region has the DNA TGTGCCAGCAGCACTTCTCCGGGACTAGCGGGAGGGCCACAGTTCTTC.